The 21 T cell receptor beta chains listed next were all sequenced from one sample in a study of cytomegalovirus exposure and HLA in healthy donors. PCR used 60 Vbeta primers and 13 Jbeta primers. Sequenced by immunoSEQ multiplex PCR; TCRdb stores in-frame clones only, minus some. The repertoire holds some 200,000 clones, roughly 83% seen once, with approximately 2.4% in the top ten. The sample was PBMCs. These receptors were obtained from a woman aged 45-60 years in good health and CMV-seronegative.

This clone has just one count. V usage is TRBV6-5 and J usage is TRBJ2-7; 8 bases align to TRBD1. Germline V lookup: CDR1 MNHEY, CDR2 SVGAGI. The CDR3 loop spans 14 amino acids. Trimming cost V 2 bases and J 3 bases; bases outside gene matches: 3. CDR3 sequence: CASSYAGQVYEQYF. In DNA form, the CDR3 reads TGTGCCAGCAGTTACGCGGGACAGGTCTACGAGCAGTACTTC.

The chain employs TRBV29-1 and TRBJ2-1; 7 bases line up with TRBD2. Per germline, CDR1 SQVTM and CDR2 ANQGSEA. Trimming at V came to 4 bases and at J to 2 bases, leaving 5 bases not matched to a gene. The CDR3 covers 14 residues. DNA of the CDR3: TGCAGCGTTGCCGTTGGGACTACCTACAATGAGCAGTTCTTC. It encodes CSVAVGTTYNEQFF.

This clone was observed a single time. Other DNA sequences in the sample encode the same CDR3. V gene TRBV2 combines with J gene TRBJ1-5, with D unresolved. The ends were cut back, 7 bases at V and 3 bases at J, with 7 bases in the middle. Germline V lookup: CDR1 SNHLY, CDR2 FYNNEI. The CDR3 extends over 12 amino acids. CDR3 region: CASNSPNQPQHF. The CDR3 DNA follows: TGTGCCAGCAACAGCCCCAATCAGCCCCAGCATTTT.

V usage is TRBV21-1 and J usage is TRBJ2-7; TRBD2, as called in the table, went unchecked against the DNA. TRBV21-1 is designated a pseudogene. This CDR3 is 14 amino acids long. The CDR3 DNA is TGTGCCAGCAGCTCGGGTCCCACCCCCCTCGAGCAGTACTTC. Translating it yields CASSSGPTPLEQYF.

CDR3 DNA: TGTGCCAGCAGTTTATATCCGAGACAGGGGGCGGCCGAGCAGTACTTC. Protein sequence: CASSLYPRQGAAEQYF. The chain recombines TRBV28 with TRBJ2-7; 10 nucleotides line up with TRBD1. In germline, CDR1 is MDHEN, CDR2 SYDVKM. CDR3 length: 16 amino acids. The trim removed 1 base at V and 6 bases at J, leaving 9 bases unmatched. Looking up the rest from reference TRBV28 and TRBJ2-7 gives the full variable domain: DVKVTQSSRYLVKRTGEKVFLECVQDMDHENMFWYRQDPGLGLRLIYFSYDVKMKEKGDIPEGYSVSREKKERFSLILESASTNQTSMYLCASSLYPRQGAAEQYFGPGTRLTVT.

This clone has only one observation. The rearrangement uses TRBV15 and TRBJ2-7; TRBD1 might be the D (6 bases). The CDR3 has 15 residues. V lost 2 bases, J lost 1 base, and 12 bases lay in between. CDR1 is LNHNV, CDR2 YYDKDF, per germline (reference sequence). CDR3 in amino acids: CATSRSPDSSYEQYF. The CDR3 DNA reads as TGTGCCACCAGCAGATCCCCGGACAGTTCCTACGAGCAGTACTTC.

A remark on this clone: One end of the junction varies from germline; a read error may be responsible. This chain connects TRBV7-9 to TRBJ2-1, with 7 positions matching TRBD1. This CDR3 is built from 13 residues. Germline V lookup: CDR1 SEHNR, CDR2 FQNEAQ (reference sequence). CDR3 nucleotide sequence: TGTTCCAGCAGCCTGGGACAGTACAATGAGCAGTTCTTC. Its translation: CSSSLGQYNEQFF.

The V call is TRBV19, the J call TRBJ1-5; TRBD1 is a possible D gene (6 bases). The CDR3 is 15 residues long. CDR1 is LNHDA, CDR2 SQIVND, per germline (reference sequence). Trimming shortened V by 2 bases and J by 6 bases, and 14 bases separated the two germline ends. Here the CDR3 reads CASSIPGTPGQPQHF. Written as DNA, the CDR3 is TGTGCCAGTAGTATACCCGGGACACCTGGTCAGCCCCAGCATTTT.

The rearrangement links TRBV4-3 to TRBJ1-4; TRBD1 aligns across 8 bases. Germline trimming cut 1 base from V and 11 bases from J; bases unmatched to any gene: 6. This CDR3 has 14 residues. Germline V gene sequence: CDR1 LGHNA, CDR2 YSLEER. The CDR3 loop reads CASSQATGEKKLFF. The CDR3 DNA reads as TGCGCCAGCAGCCAAGCGACAGGGGAGAAGAAACTGTTTTTT.

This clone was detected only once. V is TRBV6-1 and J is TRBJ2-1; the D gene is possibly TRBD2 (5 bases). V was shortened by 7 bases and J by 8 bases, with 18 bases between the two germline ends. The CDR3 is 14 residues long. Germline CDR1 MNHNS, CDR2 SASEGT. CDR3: CASITRLGFDEQFF. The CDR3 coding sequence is TGTGCCAGCATAACTAGGCTCGGGTTTGATGAGCAGTTCTTC.

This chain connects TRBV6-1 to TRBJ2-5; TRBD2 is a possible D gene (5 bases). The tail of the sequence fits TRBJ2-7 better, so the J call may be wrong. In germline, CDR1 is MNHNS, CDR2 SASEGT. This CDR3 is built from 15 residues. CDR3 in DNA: TGTGCCAGCAGGGGAGTATCAAGCGGTTCCTACGAGCAGTACTTC. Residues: CASRGVSSGSYEQYF.

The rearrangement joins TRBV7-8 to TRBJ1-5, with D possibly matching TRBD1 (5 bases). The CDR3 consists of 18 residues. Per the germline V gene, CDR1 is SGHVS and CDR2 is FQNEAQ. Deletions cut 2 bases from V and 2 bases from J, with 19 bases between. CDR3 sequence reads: CASSLLGRERMRNQPQHF. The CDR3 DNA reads TGTGCCAGCAGCTTATTGGGCAGGGAAAGGATGCGCAATCAGCCCCAGCATTTT.

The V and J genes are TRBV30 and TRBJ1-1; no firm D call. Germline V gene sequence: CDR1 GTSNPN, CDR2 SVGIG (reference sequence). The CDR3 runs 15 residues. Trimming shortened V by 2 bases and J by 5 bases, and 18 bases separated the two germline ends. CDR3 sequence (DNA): TGTGCCTGGAGTCCAGGTCACAGAGTCTTAACTGAAGCTTTCTTT. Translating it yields CAWSPGHRVLTEAFF.

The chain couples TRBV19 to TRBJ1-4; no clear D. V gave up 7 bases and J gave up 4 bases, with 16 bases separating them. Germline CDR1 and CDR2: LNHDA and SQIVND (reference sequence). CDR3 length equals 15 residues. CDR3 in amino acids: CASKEGIGDNEKLFF. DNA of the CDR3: TGTGCCAGTAAGGAGGGCATTGGGGATAATGAAAAACTGTTTTTT.

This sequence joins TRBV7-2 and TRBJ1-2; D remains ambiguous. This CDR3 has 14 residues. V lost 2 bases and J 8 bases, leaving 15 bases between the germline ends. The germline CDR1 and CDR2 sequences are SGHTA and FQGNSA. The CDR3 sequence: CASSLFAPPKGYTF. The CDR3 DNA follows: TGTGCCAGCAGCTTATTTGCCCCTCCTAAGGGCTACACCTTC. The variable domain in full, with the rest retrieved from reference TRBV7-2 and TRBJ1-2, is GAGVSQSPSNKVTEKGKDVELRCDPISGHTALYWYRQSLGQGLEFLIYFQGNSAPDKSGLPSDRFSAERTGGSVSTLTIQRTQQEDSAVYLCASSLFAPPKGYTFGSGTRLTVV.

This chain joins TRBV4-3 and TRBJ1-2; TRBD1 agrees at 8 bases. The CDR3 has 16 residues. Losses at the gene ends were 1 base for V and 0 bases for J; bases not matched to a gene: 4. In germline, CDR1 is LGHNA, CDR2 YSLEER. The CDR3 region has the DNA TGCGCCAGCAGCCAAGCGGACAGGGCCACTAACTATGGCTACACCTTC. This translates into CASSQADRATNYGYTF.

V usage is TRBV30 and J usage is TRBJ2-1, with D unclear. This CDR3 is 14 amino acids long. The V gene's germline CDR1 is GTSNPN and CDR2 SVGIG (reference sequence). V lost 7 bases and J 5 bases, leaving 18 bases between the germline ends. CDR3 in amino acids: CASKDSPRDNEQFF. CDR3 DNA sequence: TGTGCCTCAAAGGATTCACCCCGGGACAATGAGCAGTTCTTC.

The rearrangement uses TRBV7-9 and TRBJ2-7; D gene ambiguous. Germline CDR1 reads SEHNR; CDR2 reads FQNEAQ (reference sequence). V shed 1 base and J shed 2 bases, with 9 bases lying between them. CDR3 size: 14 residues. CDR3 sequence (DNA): TGTGCCAGCAGCTTAGTACCGGTAGCCTACGAGCAGTACTTC. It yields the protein CASSLVPVAYEQYF.

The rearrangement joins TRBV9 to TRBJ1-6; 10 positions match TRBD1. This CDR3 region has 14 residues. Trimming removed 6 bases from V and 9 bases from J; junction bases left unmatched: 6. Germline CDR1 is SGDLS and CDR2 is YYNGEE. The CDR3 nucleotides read TGTGCCAGCACCCCGGGGACAGGGGCTTCACCCCTCCACTTT. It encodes CASTPGTGASPLHF.

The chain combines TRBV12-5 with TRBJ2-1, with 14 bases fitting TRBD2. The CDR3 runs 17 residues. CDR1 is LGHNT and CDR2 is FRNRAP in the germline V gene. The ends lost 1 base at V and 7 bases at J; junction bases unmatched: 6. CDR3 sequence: CASGLATSGRVRNEQFF. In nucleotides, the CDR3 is TGTGCTAGTGGTTTGGCGACTAGCGGGAGGGTGAGGAATGAGCAGTTCTTC.

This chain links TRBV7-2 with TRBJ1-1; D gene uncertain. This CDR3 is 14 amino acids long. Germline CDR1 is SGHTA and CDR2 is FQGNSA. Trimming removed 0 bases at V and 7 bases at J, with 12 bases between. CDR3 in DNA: TGTGCCAGCAGCTTAGCGCTAATCGGCGGTGAAGCTTTCTTT. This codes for CASSLALIGGEAFF. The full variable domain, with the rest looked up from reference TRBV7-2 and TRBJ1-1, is GAGVSQSPSNKVTEKGKDVELRCDPISGHTALYWYRQSLGQGLEFLIYFQGNSAPDKSGLPSDRFSAERTGGSVSTLTIQRTQQEDSAVYLCASSLALIGGEAFFGQGTRLTVV.